One sample yielded the 18 T cell receptor beta chains listed below, sequenced in a study of blood T cells in healthy people across ages (dated by TCRdb to 2015 to 2017). Receptor libraries were prepared by 5' RACE. The data were produced on an Illumina HiSeq 2500. A second PCR of roughly 6 to 12 cycles was performed with a sample-barcoded 5' primer and a J-beta primer mix. TCRdb ran its own pipeline on the public reads, namely fastp trimming at Q25 and MiXCR clone calling, and kept in-frame beta chains. When rows share a CDR3 protein, they turn into one entry using the most common DNA and genes. This sample comprises 650,000 to 900,000 distinct CDR3 sequences, 62% of them detected only once. The biggest ten clones account for roughly a quarter of the sample. Sequencing was performed on blood. All receptors derive from a man aged 25 to 40 in good health.

The chain links TRBV9 to TRBJ2-3; possibly TRBD1 for D (6 bases). CDR3 length: 15 amino acids. Trimming took 3 bases from V and 4 from J, leaving 15 bases between them. Per germline, CDR1 SGDLS and CDR2 YYNGEE. In DNA, the CDR3 is TGTGCCAGCAGCGCCAGGGGTTCAACACCAGATACGCAGTATTTT. This encodes CASSARGSTPDTQYF.

V gene TRBV28 combines with J gene TRBJ2-1; 10 bases fit TRBD1. There are 16 residues in the CDR3. Germline loops: CDR1 MDHEN, CDR2 SYDVKM. V gave up 7 bases and J gave up 7 bases; unmatched junction bases: 13. Here the CDR3 reads CASIPLRGTGENEQFF. The CDR3 nucleotides read TGTGCCAGCATCCCGCTAAGAGGGACAGGGGAAAATGAGCAGTTCTTC.

A few counts support this clonotype. The chain combines TRBV28 with TRBJ1-2; no clear D. This CDR3 has 13 residues. V shed 5 bases and J shed 5 bases, with 12 bases lying between them. From germline, CDR1 is MDHEN and CDR2 SYDVKM. CDR3 coding DNA: TGTGCCAGCAGTCCTCAGGAAAAGTATGGCTACACCTTC. Its translation: CASSPQEKYGYTF.

In this sample, this clonotype turned up a few times. V usage is TRBV7-6 and J usage is TRBJ2-1; 11 nucleotides align to TRBD2. Germline assignment: CDR1 SGHVS and CDR2 FNYEAQ. The CDR3 has 16 amino acids. V shed 7 bases and J 2 bases; nucleotides not matched to a gene: 7. Here the CDR3 reads CASTAGLAGAYNEQFF. CDR3 nucleotides: TGTGCCAGCACCGCTGGACTAGCGGGTGCCTACAATGAGCAGTTCTTC.

J is TRBJ2-5 and V is TRBV5-5; D remains ambiguous. Trimming cost V 5 bases and J 11 bases, with 25 bases left between them. This CDR3 contains 15 residues. Germline V gene data show CDR1 as SGHKS and CDR2 as YYEKEE (reference sequence). The CDR3 spells CASRPAPGSEGKQYF. Written as DNA, the CDR3 is TGTGCCAGCAGGCCCGCCCCTGGATCTGAAGGCAAGCAGTACTTC.

This clonotype was recorded only once. Here the CDR3 DNA reads TGTGCCAGCAGCTTAGCGCGCGGGGGGGGGCCCGGCTCCTACAATGAGCAGTTCTTC. Encoded protein: CASSLARGGGPGSYNEQFF. The chain couples TRBV7-8 to TRBJ2-1, with 9 positions matching TRBD2. The V segment lost 0 bases and the J segment 0 bases; nucleotides outside the gene matches: 9. The CDR3 spans 19 residues. Germline V CDR1 and CDR2: SGHVS, FQNEAQ.

The chain joins TRBV28 to TRBJ2-2; tentative D call: TRBD1 (5 bases). The V end lost 2 bases, the J end lost 0 bases, and 10 bases lay between the germline ends. Germline assignment: CDR1 MDHEN and CDR2 SYDVKM. The CDR3 has 16 amino acids. CDR3: CASSLRRQPNTGELFF. Written as DNA, the CDR3 is TGTGCCAGCAGTTTACGTCGACAGCCGAACACCGGGGAGCTGTTTTTT.

This clonotype has just a few counts. The chain joins TRBV5-1 to TRBJ2-1, with 8 bases aligning to TRBD2. Trimming at V came to 1 base and at J to 5 bases, leaving 5 bases not matched to a gene. In germline, CDR1 is SGHRS, CDR2 YFSETQ. The CDR3 totals 15 residues. CDR3 region: CASSLLVAGNNEQFF. The CDR3 DNA is TGCGCCAGCAGCTTGTTGGTAGCGGGGAACAATGAGCAGTTCTTC. The full variable domain, its missing parts supplied by reference TRBV5-1 and TRBJ2-1, is KAGVTQTPRYLIKTRGQQVTLSCSPISGHRSVSWYQQTPGQGLQFLFEYFSETQRNKGNFPGRFSGRQFSNSRSEMNVSTLELGDSALYLCASSLLVAGNNEQFFGPGTRLTVL.

This chain joins TRBV24-1 and TRBJ2-1; D call uncertain. V lost 1 base to trimming and J lost 4 bases, with 13 bases between them. This CDR3 is built from 16 residues. Germline CDR1 is KGHDR and CDR2 is SFDVKD. The CDR3, as DNA: TGTGCCACCAGTGATTTCCAAACCGACCCATACAATGAGCAGTTCTTC. It translates to CATSDFQTDPYNEQFF.

The rearrangement joins TRBV7-2 to TRBJ2-3, with TRBD1 as a possible D gene (6 bases). This CDR3 spans 16 amino acids. Germline-derived CDR1 and CDR2 are SGHTA and FQGNSA. V gave up 1 base and J gave up 5 bases, with 16 bases separating them. CDR3 bases: TGTGCCAGCAGCTTAGGTGGTGGGTCAGGGGTAGATACGCAGTATTTT. Its protein is CASSLGGGSGVDTQYF.

The V call is TRBV7-2, the J call TRBJ2-1; 7 positions agree with TRBD1. CDR1 and CDR2 (germline): SGHTA, FQGNSA. The ends lost 10 bases at V and 8 bases at J; junction bases unmatched: 14. This CDR3 region has 14 residues. CDR3 nucleotides: TGTGCCACGGGGATCAATCTAGGGGGCCATGAGCAGTTCTTC. Its protein is CATGINLGGHEQFF.

The chain carries TRBV2 and TRBJ2-5; maybe TRBD2 (6 bases). The end of the DNA is better explained by TRBJ2-7, so the J call may be wrong. The CDR3 spans 15 residues. Germline loops: CDR1 SNHLY, CDR2 FYNNEI. The CDR3 region is CASRNSGGAPYEQYF. CDR3 DNA sequence: TGTGCCAGCAGGAATTCCGGGGGAGCCCCCTACGAGCAGTACTTC.

The genes are TRBV7-2 and TRBJ2-5; 9 bases map to TRBD1. The DNA end is more similar to TRBJ2-7, so the J call may be wrong. This CDR3 is 14 amino acids long. Germline assignment: CDR1 SGHTA and CDR2 FQGNSA. DNA of the CDR3: TGTGCCAGCAGCCATACGACAGGGGGCTACGAGCAGTACTTC. This sequence encodes CASSHTTGGYEQYF.

Written as DNA, the CDR3 is TGTGCCAGCAGCCCTGGACAGGGGGCGGGGGGACACGAGCAGTACTTC. Translated: CASSPGQGAGGHEQYF. This sequence joins TRBV12-3 or TRBV12-4 and TRBJ2-7; 11 bases match TRBD1. This CDR3 region has 16 residues. Trimming took 6 bases from V and 5 from J; bases not matched to a gene: 12.

The chain is built from TRBV2 and TRBJ2-4; tentative D call: TRBD2 (5 bases). The germline gives CDR1 SNHLY, CDR2 FYNNEI. The CDR3 has 13 residues. V lost 7 bases, J lost 8 bases, and 15 bases lay in between. In DNA form, the CDR3 reads TGTGCCAGCACCAAGATAGACGGGGACATTCAGTACTTC. It codes for CASTKIDGDIQYF.

This clonotype has just a few counts. The chain uses TRBV3-1 and TRBJ2-6; D is perhaps TRBD1 (6 bases). The CDR3 length is 17 residues. In germline, CDR1 is LGHDT, CDR2 YNNKEL (reference sequence). Between the trimmed V and J ends, which lost 4 bases and 0 bases, there was a span of 13 bases. CDR3 region: CASSPHRDNSGANVLTF. CDR3 bases: TGTGCCAGCAGCCCCCACCGGGACAACTCTGGGGCCAACGTCCTGACTTTC.

Remarks on this clonotype: A much larger clone differs from this one at a single base, so this may be a read error. V gene TRBV6-6 combines with J gene TRBJ2-1, with D tentatively TRBD2 (5 bases). The germline V gene encodes CDR1 MNHNY and CDR2 SVGAGI (reference sequence). The CDR3 has 17 residues. The CDR3 here is CACSYSGQLGIYNEQFF. CDR3 bases: TGTGCCTGCAGTTACTCAGGTCAACTCGGGATATACAATGAGCAGTTCTTC.

The rearrangement joins TRBV12-3 or TRBV12-4 to TRBJ1-2; D is possibly TRBD1 (5 bases). This CDR3 is built from 16 residues. With 6 bases removed from V and 4 bases from J, the gap between germline ends came to 21 bases. The CDR3 DNA is TGTGCCAGCAGAGGAGGAGGGGCAGGCTACTTCTATGGCTACACCTTC. Protein: CASRGGGAGYFYGYTF.